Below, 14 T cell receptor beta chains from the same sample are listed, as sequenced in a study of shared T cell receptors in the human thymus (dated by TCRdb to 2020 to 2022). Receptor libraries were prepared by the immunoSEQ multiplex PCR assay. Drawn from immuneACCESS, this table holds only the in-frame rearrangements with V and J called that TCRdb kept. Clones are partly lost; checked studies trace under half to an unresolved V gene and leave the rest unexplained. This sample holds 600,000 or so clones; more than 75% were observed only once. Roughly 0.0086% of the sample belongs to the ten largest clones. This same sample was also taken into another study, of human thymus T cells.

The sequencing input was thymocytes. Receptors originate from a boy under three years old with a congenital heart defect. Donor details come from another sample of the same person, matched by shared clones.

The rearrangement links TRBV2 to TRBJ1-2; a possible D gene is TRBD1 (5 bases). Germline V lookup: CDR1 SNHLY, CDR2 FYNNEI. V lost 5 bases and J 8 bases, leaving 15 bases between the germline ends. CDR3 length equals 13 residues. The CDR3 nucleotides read TGTGCCAGCAGTTGGTGCGGGGGAAAAGGCTACACCTTC. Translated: CASSWCGGKGYTF.

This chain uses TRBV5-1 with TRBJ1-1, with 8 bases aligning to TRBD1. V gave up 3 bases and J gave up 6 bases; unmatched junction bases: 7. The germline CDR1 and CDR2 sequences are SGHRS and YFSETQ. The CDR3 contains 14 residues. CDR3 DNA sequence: TGCGCCAGCAGCTCTGACAGGGGTCGCCCTGAAGCTTTCTTT. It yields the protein CASSSDRGRPEAFF.

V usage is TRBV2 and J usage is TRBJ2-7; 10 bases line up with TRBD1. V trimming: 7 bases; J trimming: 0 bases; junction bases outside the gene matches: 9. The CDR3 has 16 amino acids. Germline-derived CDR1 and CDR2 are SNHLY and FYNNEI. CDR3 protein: CASNDTRQGASYEQYF. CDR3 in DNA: TGTGCCAGCAATGACACAAGACAGGGGGCCTCCTACGAGCAGTACTTC.

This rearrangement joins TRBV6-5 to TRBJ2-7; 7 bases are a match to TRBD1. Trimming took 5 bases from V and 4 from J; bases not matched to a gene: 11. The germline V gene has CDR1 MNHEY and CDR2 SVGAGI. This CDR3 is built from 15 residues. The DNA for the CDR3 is TGTGCCAGCAGTCACCACCGGGACAGAACTTACGAGCAGTACTTC. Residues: CASSHHRDRTYEQYF.

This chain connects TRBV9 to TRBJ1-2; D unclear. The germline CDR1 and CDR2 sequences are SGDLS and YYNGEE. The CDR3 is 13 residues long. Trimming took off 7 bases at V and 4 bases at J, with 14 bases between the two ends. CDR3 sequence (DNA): TGTGCCAGCGTCGGAGGCTCGATCTATGGCTACACCTTC. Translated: CASVGGSIYGYTF.

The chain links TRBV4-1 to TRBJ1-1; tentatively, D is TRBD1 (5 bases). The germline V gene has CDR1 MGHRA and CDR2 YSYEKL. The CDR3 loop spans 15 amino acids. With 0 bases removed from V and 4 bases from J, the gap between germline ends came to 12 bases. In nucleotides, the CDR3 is TGCGCCAGCAGCCAAGACCCGTGCAGGGCCACTGAAGCTTTCTTT. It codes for CASSQDPCRATEAFF.

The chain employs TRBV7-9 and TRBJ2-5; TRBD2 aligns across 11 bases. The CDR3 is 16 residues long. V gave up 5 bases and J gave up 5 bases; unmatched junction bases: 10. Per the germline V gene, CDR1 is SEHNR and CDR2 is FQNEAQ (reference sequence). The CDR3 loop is CASSHYSGRGAETQYF. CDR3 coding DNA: TGTGCCAGCAGCCACTATAGCGGGAGGGGCGCGGAGACCCAGTACTTC.

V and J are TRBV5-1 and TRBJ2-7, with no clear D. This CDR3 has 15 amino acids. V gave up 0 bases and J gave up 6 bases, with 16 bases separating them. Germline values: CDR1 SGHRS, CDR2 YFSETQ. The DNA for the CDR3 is TGCGCCAGCAGCTTGGGACTCCAGAAACTGGGCGAGCAGTACTTC. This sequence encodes CASSLGLQKLGEQYF.

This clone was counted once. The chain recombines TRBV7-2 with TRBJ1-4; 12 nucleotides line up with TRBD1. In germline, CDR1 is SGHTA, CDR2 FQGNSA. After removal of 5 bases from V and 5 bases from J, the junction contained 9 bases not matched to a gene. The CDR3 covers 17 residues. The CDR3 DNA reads TGTGCCAGCAGCCCCCGGGGACAGGGGGCCTCAAATGAAAAACTGTTTTTT. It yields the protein CASSPRGQGASNEKLFF.

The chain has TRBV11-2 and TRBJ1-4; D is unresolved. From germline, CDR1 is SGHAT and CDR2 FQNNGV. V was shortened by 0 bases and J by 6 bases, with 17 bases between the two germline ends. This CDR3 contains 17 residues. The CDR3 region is CASSLDPVFRIDEKLFF. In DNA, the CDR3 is TGTGCCAGCAGCTTAGATCCTGTATTCAGAATTGATGAAAAACTGTTTTTT.

CDR3 sequence reads: CASRAGGSTGELFF. The DNA for the CDR3 is TGTGCCAGCAGAGCCGGGGGTTCCACCGGGGAGCTGTTTTTT. V is TRBV6-5 and J is TRBJ2-2, with D possibly TRBD2 on 6 matching bases. CDR3 length equals 14 residues. V shed 6 bases and J shed 4 bases, with 12 bases lying between them. Germline loops: CDR1 MNHEY, CDR2 SVGAGI.

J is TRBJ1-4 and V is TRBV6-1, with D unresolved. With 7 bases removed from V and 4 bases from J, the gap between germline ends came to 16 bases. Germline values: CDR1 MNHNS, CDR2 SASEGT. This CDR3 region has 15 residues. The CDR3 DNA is TGTGCCAGCACAGCCTGGTGGAGATTTAATGAAAAACTGTTTTTT. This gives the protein CASTAWWRFNEKLFF.

The CDR3: CASSPTGGGDDNEQFF. The CDR3 DNA is TGCGCCAGCAGCCCCACCGGCGGGGGGGACGATAATGAGCAGTTCTTC. The V and J genes are TRBV4-3 and TRBJ2-1, with 9 bases lining up with TRBD2. Germline lookup yields CDR1 LGHNA and CDR2 YSLEER. This CDR3 has 16 amino acids. J was trimmed by 7 bases and V by 4 bases; bases with no gene match: 11.

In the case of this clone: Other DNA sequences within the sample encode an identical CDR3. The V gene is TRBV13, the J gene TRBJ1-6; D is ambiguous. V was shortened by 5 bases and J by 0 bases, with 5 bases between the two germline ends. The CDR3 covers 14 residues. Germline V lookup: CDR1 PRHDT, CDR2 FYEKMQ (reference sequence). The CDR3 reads CASSPISYNSPLHF. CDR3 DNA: TGTGCCAGCAGCCCCATCTCCTATAATTCACCCCTCCACTTT.